The source of this T cell receptor (beta chain) is a study of blood T cell repertoires in COVID-19. Study at large: The study drew acute and convalescent COVID-19 samples from the United States, Italy and Spain. PBMCs, B-cell-depleted T cells, or T cells were the source of the cDNA or gDNA that made up the material.

Authors' data handling: From reference gene primer amplification, estimates of nucleated cell counts were derived. Repertoires were generated with immunoSEQ multiplex PCR, while TCRdb's copy carries only in-frame clones and drops some. The V and J calls and clone size are taken from that table; D and trimming were inferred from the DNA. Of about 250,000 clones in the sample, roughly nine tenths are singletons; the top ten hold about 1.6%. The CDR3 length is 16 residues. V was pared by 4 bases and J by 2 bases, with 5 bases of the junction left unmatched. The germline V gene encodes CDR1 LGHDT and CDR2 YNNKEL (reference sequence).

The sequence derives from a woman in her fifties or sixties who had recovered from COVID-19. This chain connects TRBV3-1 (or the pseudogene TRBV3-2) to TRBJ1-3; 10 bases are a match to TRBD1. The sequenced material came from peripheral blood. The CDR3 protein is CASSPSDRGPGNTIYF. The CDR3 DNA is TGTGCCAGCAGCCCTTCTGACAGGGGGCCTGGAAACACCATATATTTT.